The clone carrying this TCR beta chain was seen at least ten times. Its antigen remains unidentified. The entry originates in a study of T cells in Graves' hyperthyroidism and ophthalmopathy. Study observations and caveats: Progression to ophthalmopathy was predicted a median of roughly 6.5 months early.

The CDR3 has 13 residues. Trimming shortened V by 0 bases and J by 5 bases, and 8 bases separated the two germline ends. Per the germline V gene, CDR1 is LNHNV and CDR2 is YYDKDF (reference sequence). RNA transcripts served as the template for amplifying TCR beta CDR3 regions. Carried out on the TCR CDR3, a first-round RT-PCR used the HTBI primer set. Each CDR3 protein is one row after TCRdb ran MiXCR on the multiplex PCR reads. The sample includes more than 450,000 distinct CDR3 sequences, approximately 14% of them seen just once. The sequence was obtained from a woman aged 40 to 50 with Graves' hyperthyroidism. The specimen sequenced was blood. The rearrangement uses TRBV15 and TRBJ2-7; D uncertain. The CDR3 sequence: CATSRESRNEQYF. CDR3 coding DNA: TGTGCCACCAGCAGAGAGTCTAGGAACGAGCAGTACTTC.